This paragraph reports one TCR beta chain. Repertoires were generated with immunoSEQ multiplex PCR, while TCRdb's copy carries only in-frame clones and drops some. The sample holds about 14,000 clones; 73% are singletons and the top ten take about 20%. The data are from a study of blood T cell repertoires in COVID-19. Study summary: The United States, Italy and Spain provided the acute and convalescent COVID-19 samples. T cells, B-cell-depleted T cells, or PBMCs provided the cDNA or gDNA that served as material.

The sample comprised peripheral blood. This sequence originates from a boy younger than 10 with active or convalescent COVID-19.

CDR3 amino acids: CASSLVRLAGAPQQYF. The CDR3 DNA follows: TGTGCCAGCAGCTTAGTCCGCCTAGCAGGCGCCCCCCAGCAGTACTTC. This chain uses TRBV7-2 with TRBJ2-7, with D maybe TRBD2 (5 bases). The CDR3 runs to 16 residues. Trimming took off 1 base at V and 8 bases at J, with 21 bases between the two ends. Germline V gene data show CDR1 as SGHTA and CDR2 as FQGNSA.